The rows below give T cell receptor beta chains drawn from one sample of a study of T cell clonotyping in hematopoietic cell transplantation. Libraries were prepared by immunoSEQ multiplex PCR; TCRdb keeps only in-frame clonotypes and omits some of them. Seen here are roughly 50,000 clones, approximately 90% observed once, and the top ten hold about 5.6%. Here the sequenced sample was peripheral blood mononuclear cells, taken before stem cell transplant. Source of these receptors: a man aged 55-75 years with biphenotypic leukemia. Some clones in this sample may be carry-over from other donors' samples. CDR3s include the opening cysteine and the closing phenylalanine or tryptophan. The D gene is left open where the match is weak. Clone size is stated in some rows and not others, as once, few, many or a class when expanded.

>TRBJ1-3|NA|TRBV5-1|TRBD1
TGCGCCAGCAGCCGAGGACAGGGGCCCTCTGGAAACACCATATATTTT
CASSRGQGPSGNTIYF
>TRBJ1-2|NA|TRBV7-2|TRBD1
TGTGCCAGCAGCTTACTGGGACAGGGGGCCCTCTACACCTTC
CASSLLGQGALYTF
>TRBJ1-1|NA|TRBV19|NA
TGTGCCAGTAGTATCTCACCCTTTAGGCAGGATGAGAACACTGAAGCTTTCTTT
CASSISPFRQDENTEAFF
>TRBJ2-1|once|TRBV9|NA
TGTGCCAGCAGCACACTAAAAGGGGAGCAGTTCTTC
CASSTLKGEQFF
>TRBJ2-7|NA|TRBV4-3|NA
TGCGCCAGCAGCCAATCCCCTGGGCCTTGGGAGCAGTACTTC
CASSQSPGPWEQYF
>TRBJ1-2|NA|TRBV5-1|NA
TGCGCCAGCAGCCCCCGTGGGGCAGGGGACGGCTACTATGGCTACACCTTC
CASSPRGAGDGYYGYTF
>TRBJ2-2|NA|TRBV5-1|TRBD2
TGCGCCAGCAGCTTGGATAGCGGGAGAGTCACCGGGGAGCTGTTTTTT
CASSLDSGRVTGELFF
>TRBJ2-7|NA|TRBV7-2|TRBD2
TGTGCCAGCAGTTCCGAAGCGGGAGGGTCCTACGAGCAGTACTTC
CASSSEAGGSYEQYF
>TRBJ1-5|NA|TRBV28|TRBD1
TGTGCCAGCAGTCCCGCTGCGACAGGGGGCAATCAGCCCCAGCATTTT
CASSPAATGGNQPQHF
>TRBJ2-7|NA|TRBV5-4|TRBD2
TGTGCCAGCAGCTTGGAAACTACACTAGCGGGATACGAGCAGTACTTC
CASSLETTLAGYEQYF
>TRBJ2-5|NA|TRBV30|TRBD2
TGTGCCTGGAGCTATAGCGGGAGCAGGGAAGAGACCCAGTACTTC
CAWSYSGSREETQYF
>TRBJ2-2|NA|TRBV2|TRBD2
TGTGCCAGCTCGCCTAGCGGGAGATCCACCGGGGAGCTGTTTTTT
CASSPSGRSTGELFF
>TRBJ1-2|NA|TRBV6-5|NA
TGTGCCAGCAGCTCTCTCTACAGTCCCCATGGCTACACCTTC
CASSSLYSPHGYTF
>TRBJ2-7|NA|TRBV2|NA
TGTGCCAGCAGTGAGACTTGGACACCAATCCAGCAGTACTTC
CASSETWTPIQQYF
>TRBJ2-3|NA|TRBV4-2|NA
TGTGCCAGCAGCCGTCAGAACACGCAGTATTTT
CASSRQNTQYF
>TRBJ1-2|NA|TRBV29-1|NA
TGCAGCCCCGAGGGGTACACCTTC
CSPEGYTF
>TRBJ1-5|NA|TRBV7-8|TRBD1
TGTGCCAGCAGCCCTAAGCGGGACAGGAATCAGCCCCAGCATTTT
CASSPKRDRNQPQHF
>TRBJ2-1|NA|TRBV20-1|TRBD2
TGCACTGGGCGGGAGAACAATGAGCAGTTCTTC
CTGRENNEQFF
>TRBJ1-1|NA|TRBV11-2|NA
TGTGCCAGCAGCTTAGCTACTGAAGCTTTCTTT
CASSLATEAFF
>TRBJ1-3|NA|TRBV30|NA
TGTGCCTGGAGGAGGGCGGGATCACACAGGAGAGAATCTGGAAACACCATATATTTT
CAWRRAGSHRRESGNTIYF
>TRBJ2-5|NA|TRBV5-4|NA
TGTGCCAGCAGCCCGGGACAATTGGAGACCCAGTACTTC
CASSPGQLETQYF
>TRBJ2-7|NA|TRBV28|TRBD1
TGTGCCAGCACCACTCCGACCGGGACAGGGTTGTACGAGCAGTACTTC
CASTTPTGTGLYEQYF
>TRBJ1-4|NA|TRBV28|NA
TGTGCCAGCAGGGATCTGACAGTGGCAAAACTGTTTTTT
CASRDLTVAKLFF
>TRBJ2-7|NA|TRBV5-5|NA
TGTGCCAGCAGCTTGTCATACTACGAGCAGTACTTC
CASSLSYYEQYF
>TRBJ2-1|NA|TRBV6-5|NA
TGTGCCACGCTACGGAGTAAAAGGCGGGGTGAGCAGTTCTTC
CATLRSKRRGEQFF
>TRBJ2-7|NA|TRBV10-1|TRBD2
TGCGCCAGCAGTGAAGTGGCGGGAGAGAGCGAGCAGTACTTC
CASSEVAGESEQYF
>TRBJ2-1|NA|TRBV5-4|TRBD1
TGTGCCAGCAGCAATGGACAGGGGCGGAATGAGCAGTTCTTC
CASSNGQGRNEQFF
>TRBJ2-7|few|TRBV4-3|NA
TGCGCCAGCAGCCAAGATCGCGGGGAATACGAGCAGTACTTC
CASSQDRGEYEQYF
>TRBJ2-3|NA|TRBV5-6|NA
TGTGCCAGCAGGTCCATTGGAGGCCCAGATACGCAGTATTTT
CASRSIGGPDTQYF
>TRBJ1-1|NA|TRBV19|NA
TGTGCCAGTAAACCGACAGGGAACACTGAAGCTTTCTTT
CASKPTGNTEAFF
>TRBJ1-3|once|TRBV7-2|NA
TGTGCCAGCAGCCTACGGACTGGGGGAAACACCATATATTTT
CASSLRTGGNTIYF
>TRBJ2-2|NA|TRBV2|NA
TGTGCCAGCAGAGGCCCGCAGACGAACACCGGGGAGCTGTTTTTT
CASRGPQTNTGELFF
>TRBJ2-6|NA|TRBV5-4|NA
TGTGCCAGCAGTAGGGGTCCCTACTCTGGGGCCAACGTCCTGACTTTC
CASSRGPYSGANVLTF
>TRBJ1-1|NA|TRBV28|NA
TGTGCCAGCAGGGACACGGTCACTGAAGCTTTCTTT
CASRDTVTEAFF
>TRBJ2-7|NA|TRBV5-4|TRBD2
TGTGCCAGCAGCCTTAACCCCACTAGCGTCTACGAGCAGTACTTC
CASSLNPTSVYEQYF
>TRBJ1-5|NA|TRBV7-2|NA
TGTGCCAGCAGCTCACGTCCTAGTATGAGGCCCCAGCATTTT
CASSSRPSMRPQHF
>TRBJ1-2|NA|TRBV28|NA
TGTGCCAGCAGGCAGGGATCTGGCTACACCTTC
CASRQGSGYTF
>TRBJ1-5|NA|TRBV6-6|NA
TGTGCCAGCAGTTACGATGGGATCAATCAGCCCCAGCATTTT
CASSYDGINQPQHF
>TRBJ2-3|once|TRBV5-4|NA
TGTGCCAGCAGGCCTGAGACGGGGGTAACAGATACGCAGTATTTT
CASRPETGVTDTQYF
>TRBJ2-1|NA|TRBV5-1|TRBD2
TGCGCCAGCAGCTTGAGGGGACTAGCGGGAGGAATAGTTGAGCAGTTCTTC
CASSLRGLAGGIVEQFF
>TRBJ1-2|NA|TRBV6-6|NA
TGTGCCAGCAGTTTTAATCGACCGGACTATGGCTACACCTTC
CASSFNRPDYGYTF
>TRBJ1-1|NA|TRBV30|NA
TGTGCCTGGGAGAGGGGGTTCGGATACCCAACTGAAGCTTTCTTT
CAWERGFGYPTEAFF
>TRBJ2-7|NA|TRBV15|TRBD2
TGTGCCACCAGCACGGGACTAGTTGCAGCAAGCGACGACCCCTACGAGCAGTACTTC
CATSTGLVAASDDPYEQYF
>TRBJ2-3|NA|TRBV7-9|NA
TGTGCCAGCAGCTTAAGTTACATCCTGGGGGATACGCAGTATTTT
CASSLSYILGDTQYF
>TRBJ1-5|NA|TRBV15|NA
TGTGCCACCAGCGACACGTCGGGACACCTCAATCAGCCCCAGCATTTT
CATSDTSGHLNQPQHF
>TRBJ2-7|few|TRBV2|NA
TGTGCCACCTCGCTACCATCGGACGAGCAGTACTTC
CATSLPSDEQYF
>TRBJ2-5|NA|TRBV5-4|NA
TGTGCCAGCAGCTTGCGGGAACTAGAGACCCAGTACTTC
CASSLRELETQYF
>TRBJ2-7|NA|TRBV19|TRBD2
TGTGCCAGTCGACCGGGAGGCCGGGTCGAGCAGTACTTC
CASRPGGRVEQYF
>TRBJ2-5|NA|TRBV6-5|TRBD2
TGTGCCAGCACCCCGGGACTAGCGGAAGAGACCCAGTACTTC
CASTPGLAEETQYF
>TRBJ2-5|NA|TRBV14|NA
TGTGCCAGCAGCCCCCTAGGGTACGTCCAAGAGACCCAGTACTTC
CASSPLGYVQETQYF
>TRBJ2-5|NA|TRBV9|TRBD2
TGTGCCAGCAGCGTAGGAGGAGCGGGAGTGTTCCAAGAGACCCAGTACTTC
CASSVGGAGVFQETQYF
>TRBJ1-2|NA|TRBV19|TRBD1
TGTGCCAGTAGTCTAGGGACAGCCGTCGGAGGCTACACCTTC
CASSLGTAVGGYTF
>TRBJ2-2|NA|TRBV9|NA
TGTGCCAGCAGCGTAGGAGGACGGACCGGGGAGCTGTTTTTT
CASSVGGRTGELFF
>TRBJ1-2|NA|TRBV30|NA
TGTGCCTGGGATTGGAACAGGGATCGTGGCTACACCTTC
CAWDWNRDRGYTF
>TRBJ1-2|NA|TRBV7-8|NA
TGTGCCAGCAGCTTAGCCCTACGGGGTGGCTACACCTTC
CASSLALRGGYTF